The following is a T cell receptor beta chain sequence with its context. This sample was included in a study of CD8 T cells in Susac syndrome. The CDR3 length is 18 residues. V lost 1 base to trimming and J lost 0 bases; unmatched junction nucleotides: 8. Random hexamers were used to reverse transcribe the RNA input (about 0.5 to 1 ug). The amplification used immunoSEQ multiplex PCR on TCR beta CDR3; it spanned 54 Vbeta and 13 Jbeta. MiXCR, applied by TCRdb to the immunoSEQ multiplex PCR reads, yields one record per CDR3 protein. The table records roughly 120,000 distinct CDR3 sequences, around 94% of them present only once.

The sequence derives from a human donor in good health. The sample comprised CD4+ T cells from PBMCs. The chain links TRBV12-3 or TRBV12-4 to TRBJ1-2; 10 bases line up with TRBD1. CDR3 coding DNA: TGTGCCAGCAGTTTAGGGTTCGGCGACAGGGGGCCTAACTATGGCTACACCTTC. Residues: CASSLGFGDRGPNYGYTF.